This TCR beta chain is drawn from a study of blood T cells in healthy people across ages. This clonotype was seen only a few times. Its specificity is not known. The authors ran a second PCR of roughly 6 to 12 cycles using a sample-barcoded 5' primer and a J-beta primer mix. MiXCR was run by TCRdb on the 5' RACE reads, yielding one entry per CDR3 protein. The sample has hundreds of thousands of distinct CDR3 sequences, about half seen once. Overall study findings and caveats: Samples with more naive T cells showed higher observed beta diversity.

The CDR3 spans 16 residues. Germline V gives CDR1 SGHRS, CDR2 YFSETQ. With V trimmed by 1 base and J by 1 base, 7 bases remained unmatched. Sequencing was done on a sample of blood. This chain uses TRBV5-1 with TRBJ2-5; the match to TRBD2 covers 7 bases. The receptor was derived from an elderly man in good health. CDR3 DNA: TGCGCCAGCAGCTTGAATCCTAGCGGAAGCCAAGAGACCCAGTACTTC. It specifies CASSLNPSGSQETQYF.